This is a list of T cell receptor beta chains from one sample in a study of circulating and synovial CD4+ cells in juvenile arthritis. The method was immunoSEQ multiplex PCR; TCRdb's version includes in-frame clones alone and lacks a portion of them. This sample has around 31,000 clones, with less than 97% found just once. Material for sequencing was CD4+ T cells from blood. Receptors originate from a human donor with juvenile idiopathic arthritis. The CDR3 runs from the conserved cysteine through the conserved F or W. The D gene is left open where the match is weak. Part of the rows lack a size; the others show once, few, many or a class for expanded clones.

j_call: TRBJ1-1
v_call: TRBV6-1
clone_size: .
d_call: .
cdr3_aa: CASTNTGTLNTEAFF
cdr3_nt: TGTGCCAGCACTAATACGGGGACTTTGAACACTGAAGCTTTCTTT

j_call: TRBJ2-3
v_call: TRBV19
clone_size: .
d_call: .
cdr3_aa: CASARDRGGQYF
cdr3_nt: TGTGCCAGTGCGCGCGATCGAGGGGGGCAGTATTTT

j_call: TRBJ1-5
v_call: TRBV18
clone_size: .
d_call: .
cdr3_aa: CASSARGYSNQPQHF
cdr3_nt: TGTGCCAGCTCAGCGCGGGGATATAGCAATCAGCCCCAGCATTTT

j_call: TRBJ2-5
v_call: TRBV7-3
clone_size: .
d_call: TRBD2
cdr3_aa: CASSVTSGRASGVTQYF
cdr3_nt: TGTGCCAGCAGCGTGACTAGCGGGAGGGCCTCGGGTGTGACCCAGTACTTC

j_call: TRBJ2-7
v_call: TRBV4-3
clone_size: .
d_call: .
cdr3_aa: CASSQVLGGRFEQYF
cdr3_nt: TGCGCCAGCAGCCAAGTGCTGGGGGGAAGGTTCGAGCAGTACTTC

j_call: TRBJ1-5
v_call: TRBV6-5
clone_size: .
d_call: TRBD1
cdr3_aa: CASRGLGTGGQPQHF
cdr3_nt: TGTGCCAGCAGGGGACTGGGGACAGGGGGTCAGCCCCAGCATTTT

j_call: TRBJ2-7
v_call: TRBV5-1
clone_size: .
d_call: .
cdr3_aa: CASSFQGLPGYF
cdr3_nt: TGCGCCAGCAGCTTCCAGGGCCTTCCAGGGTACTTC

j_call: TRBJ2-3
v_call: TRBV7-2
clone_size: .
d_call: .
cdr3_aa: CASSPGGGDTQYF
cdr3_nt: TGTGCCAGCAGCCCAGGAGGCGGAGATACGCAGTATTTT

j_call: TRBJ2-7
v_call: TRBV9
clone_size: .
d_call: TRBD1
cdr3_aa: CASSERQGAPSYEQYF
cdr3_nt: TGTGCCAGCAGCGAAAGACAGGGGGCTCCATCGTACGAGCAGTACTTC

j_call: TRBJ2-5
v_call: TRBV11-1
clone_size: .
d_call: .
cdr3_aa: CASSLPTGTGETQYF
cdr3_nt: TGTGCCAGCAGCTTACCAACCGGGACTGGAGAGACCCAGTACTTC

j_call: TRBJ2-7
v_call: TRBV7-2
clone_size: .
d_call: TRBD1
cdr3_aa: CASSSRSGQPYEQYF
cdr3_nt: TGTGCCAGCAGCTCCCGCTCGGGACAGCCTTACGAGCAGTACTTC

j_call: TRBJ2-7
v_call: TRBV28
clone_size: once
d_call: .
cdr3_aa: CASKPGFGSYEQYF
cdr3_nt: TGTGCCAGCAAACCAGGGTTCGGTTCCTACGAGCAGTACTTC

j_call: TRBJ1-2
v_call: TRBV29-1
clone_size: .
d_call: .
cdr3_aa: CSAAEALSYGYTF
cdr3_nt: TGCAGCGCCGCCGAGGCCTTGTCTTATGGCTACACCTTC

j_call: TRBJ1-2
v_call: TRBV20-1
clone_size: .
d_call: .
cdr3_aa: CSARSRYGYTF
cdr3_nt: TGCAGTGCTAGGTCCCGCTATGGCTACACCTTC

j_call: TRBJ2-1
v_call: TRBV4-2
clone_size: .
d_call: .
cdr3_aa: CASRNFAGVGQGEQFF
cdr3_nt: TGTGCCAGCAGAAACTTTGCTGGGGTTGGGCAGGGTGAGCAGTTCTTC

j_call: TRBJ2-7
v_call: TRBV30
clone_size: .
d_call: TRBD1
cdr3_aa: CAWRAQGLSSYEQYF
cdr3_nt: TGTGCCTGGAGAGCACAGGGGCTGAGCTCCTACGAGCAGTACTTC

j_call: TRBJ1-3
v_call: TRBV4-1
clone_size: few
d_call: .
cdr3_aa: CASSQDKGRDIGNTIYF
cdr3_nt: TGCGCCAGCAGCCAAGATAAAGGCCGGGACATTGGAAACACCATATATTTT

j_call: TRBJ2-3
v_call: TRBV28
clone_size: .
d_call: TRBD2
cdr3_aa: CASTSLIGGRADTQYF
cdr3_nt: TGTGCCAGCACCTCCCTCATAGGCGGGAGGGCAGATACGCAGTATTTT

j_call: TRBJ1-1
v_call: TRBV29-1
clone_size: .
d_call: .
cdr3_aa: CSVDVVGSGAFF
cdr3_nt: TGCAGCGTTGACGTTGTGGGCTCCGGAGCTTTCTTT

j_call: TRBJ2-7
v_call: TRBV9
clone_size: .
d_call: TRBD1
cdr3_aa: CASSVGDSSFYEQYF
cdr3_nt: TGTGCCAGCAGCGTAGGGGACAGCTCCTTCTACGAGCAGTACTTC

j_call: TRBJ1-1
v_call: TRBV29-1
clone_size: .
d_call: TRBD1
cdr3_aa: CSVERDRMNTEAFF
cdr3_nt: TGCAGCGTTGAACGGGACAGAATGAACACTGAAGCTTTCTTT

j_call: TRBJ2-5
v_call: TRBV7-3
clone_size: .
d_call: .
cdr3_aa: CASSLLGRGQETQYF
cdr3_nt: TGTGCCAGCAGCCTTCTGGGGCGGGGCCAAGAGACCCAGTACTTC

j_call: TRBJ2-7
v_call: TRBV18
clone_size: .
d_call: .
cdr3_aa: CASSRGTYEQYF
cdr3_nt: TGTGCCAGCTCTCGAGGGACCTACGAGCAGTACTTC

j_call: TRBJ2-7
v_call: TRBV30
clone_size: once
d_call: TRBD1
cdr3_aa: CAWSSGQGTAYEQYF
cdr3_nt: TGTGCCTGGAGTTCCGGACAGGGGACGGCCTACGAGCAGTACTTC

j_call: TRBJ1-1
v_call: TRBV5-1
clone_size: .
d_call: .
cdr3_aa: CASSREELPGTEAFF
cdr3_nt: TGCGCCAGCAGCCGGGAGGAGCTTCCAGGCACTGAAGCTTTCTTT

j_call: TRBJ1-6
v_call: TRBV19
clone_size: .
d_call: .
cdr3_aa: CASSIGFAAPLHF
cdr3_nt: TGTGCCAGTAGTATCGGGTTTGCGGCACCCCTCCACTTT

j_call: TRBJ1-1
v_call: TRBV19
clone_size: few
d_call: .
cdr3_aa: CASSIGGRMNTEAFF
cdr3_nt: TGTGCCAGTAGTATAGGGGGCCGCATGAACACTGAAGCTTTCTTT

j_call: TRBJ2-5
v_call: TRBV9
clone_size: .
d_call: .
cdr3_aa: CASSVYIGQETQYF
cdr3_nt: TGTGCCAGCAGCGTTTATATCGGCCAAGAGACCCAGTACTTC

j_call: TRBJ1-3
v_call: TRBV9
clone_size: .
d_call: .
cdr3_aa: CASSVGGQLNTIYF
cdr3_nt: TGTGCCAGCAGCGTAGGAGGTCAACTAAACACCATATATTTT

j_call: TRBJ1-3
v_call: TRBV6-1
clone_size: few
d_call: .
cdr3_aa: CASNTDNSGNTIYF
cdr3_nt: TGTGCCAGCAATACGGACAACTCTGGAAACACCATATATTTT

j_call: TRBJ2-7
v_call: TRBV7-8
clone_size: .
d_call: TRBD2
cdr3_aa: CASSLALAGVSYEQYF
cdr3_nt: TGTGCCAGCAGCTTAGCCCTAGCGGGCGTCTCCTACGAGCAGTACTTC

j_call: TRBJ2-1
v_call: TRBV6-4
clone_size: once
d_call: TRBD1
cdr3_aa: CASSEASRGSYNEQFF
cdr3_nt: TGTGCCAGCAGTGAGGCTAGCAGGGGGTCCTACAATGAGCAGTTCTTC

j_call: TRBJ1-1
v_call: TRBV15
clone_size: .
d_call: .
cdr3_aa: CATGRGMNTEAFF
cdr3_nt: TGTGCCACCGGGAGGGGAATGAACACTGAAGCTTTCTTT